One sample yielded the 3 T cell receptor beta chains listed below, sequenced in a study of blood T cell repertoires in COVID-19. Produced via immunoSEQ multiplex PCR; TCRdb's table is partial and in-frame only. This table holds under 55,000 clones, around 85% found once. The material sequenced was peripheral blood. The receptors derive from a woman at least 80 years old with acute or convalescent COVID-19.

The CDR3 region has the DNA TGTGCCAGCAGCTTGCCGCTAGCGGGAGGGCCCGGGGAGCTGTTTTTT. This codes for CASSLPLAGGPGELFF. The V and J genes are TRBV5-4 and TRBJ2-2, with 12 bases aligning to TRBD2. The CDR3 length is 16 residues. V was pared by 1 base and J by 6 bases, with 4 bases of the junction left unmatched. The V gene's germline CDR1 is SGHNT and CDR2 YYREEE (reference sequence).

J is TRBJ2-7 and V is TRBV19; 7 nucleotides agree with TRBD1. The germline V gene encodes CDR1 LNHDA and CDR2 SQIVND (reference sequence). The CDR3 runs to 14 residues. The junction had 5 bases not matched to a gene; V was cut back by 6 bases and J by 0 bases. In DNA, the CDR3 is TGTGCCAGTAGCTCGGACAGGAGCTCCTACGAGCAGTACTTC. This gives the protein CASSSDRSSYEQYF.

This clone was counted between two and nine times. The chain links TRBV18 to TRBJ2-1, with a possible D match to TRBD1 (5 bases). Germline V gene lookup returns CDR1 KGHSH and CDR2 LQKENI. This CDR3 has 14 residues. Trimming stripped 2 bases from V and 10 bases from J, with 15 bases between. DNA for the CDR3: TGTGCCAGCTCACCAGCGGCTGCCTGGGGCGAGCAGTTCTTC. Encoded protein: CASSPAAAWGEQFF.